Listed below are T cell receptor beta chains from one sample, sequenced in a study of cytomegalovirus exposure and HLA in healthy donors. The data were produced by immunoSEQ multiplex PCR, yet TCRdb's version contains in-frame clones alone and is incomplete. Its clone listing holds 100,000 to 150,000 clones. Material for sequencing was PBMCs. These receptors all come from a man aged 30 to 45 in good health and CMV-seronegative. CDR3s include the opening cysteine and the closing phenylalanine or tryptophan. Fields, in order: V gene, D gene, J gene, CDR3 protein, CDR3 DNA. A D gene is named only where the DNA matches it firmly.

V: TRBV10-2
D: NA
J: TRBJ2-6
CDR3: CASSIPGANVLTF
DNA: TGCGCCAGCTCCATCCCTGGGGCCAACGTCCTGACTTTC

V: TRBV7-3
D: NA
J: TRBJ2-7
CDR3: CASSLADRYEQYF
DNA: TGTGCCAGCAGCTTAGCGGACAGATACGAGCAGTACTTC

V: TRBV19
D: TRBD2
J: TRBJ2-1
CDR3: CASSIGRLAGNEQFF
DNA: TGTGCCAGTAGTATTGGGCGACTAGCGGGAAATGAGCAGTTCTTC

V: TRBV5-1
D: NA
J: TRBJ2-2
CDR3: CASTLMSPQNTGELFF
DNA: TGCGCCAGCACCTTGATGAGTCCCCAGAACACCGGGGAGCTGTTTTTT

V: TRBV2
D: NA
J: TRBJ1-1
CDR3: CASSRDKNTEAFF
DNA: TGTGCCAGCAGTAGGGACAAGAACACTGAAGCTTTCTTT

V: TRBV7-9
D: TRBD2
J: TRBJ2-3
CDR3: CASSPGTSGRDRDTQYF
DNA: TGTGCCAGCAGCCCCGGGACTAGCGGGAGGGACCGAGATACGCAGTATTTT

V: TRBV4-2
D: NA
J: TRBJ2-7
CDR3: CASSQLEWDGSGYYYEQYF
DNA: TGTGCCAGCAGCCAACTTGAGTGGGACGGGAGTGGGTACTACTACGAGCAGTACTTC

V: TRBV2
D: TRBD1
J: TRBJ2-7
CDR3: CASKGGHEQYF
DNA: TGTGCCAGCAAAGGGGGCCACGAGCAGTACTTC

V: TRBV19
D: TRBD1
J: TRBJ2-1
CDR3: CASSRQGYSYNEQFF
DNA: TGTGCCAGTAGCCGACAGGGCTACTCCTACAATGAGCAGTTCTTC

V: TRBV5-3
D: NA
J: TRBJ2-7
CDR3: CARSCRQSSYEQYF
DNA: TGTGCCAGAAGCTGTCGACAGTCCTCCTACGAGCAGTACTTC

V: TRBV4-1
D: NA
J: TRBJ2-3
CDR3: CASSQDVRVSDTQYF
DNA: TGCGCCAGCAGCCAAGACGTGCGGGTCAGCGATACGCAGTATTTT

V: TRBV7-9
D: TRBD2
J: TRBJ2-1
CDR3: CASIDESWREGSYNKQFF
DNA: TGTGCCAGCATCGATGAGAGTTGGCGGGAGGGCTCCTACAATAAGCAGTTCTTC

V: TRBV11-2
D: NA
J: TRBJ2-1
CDR3: CASSFDRLSYNEQFF
DNA: TGTGCCAGCAGCTTCGACAGACTCTCCTACAATGAGCAGTTCTTC

V: TRBV27
D: TRBD1
J: TRBJ2-5
CDR3: CASSPYDRGLWETQYF
DNA: TGTGCCAGCAGCCCCTACGACAGGGGGCTATGGGAGACCCAGTACTTC

V: TRBV6-6
D: NA
J: TRBJ2-7
CDR3: CASKKVTSSYEQYF
DNA: TGTGCCAGCAAAAAAGTGACTAGTAGCTACGAGCAGTACTTC

V: TRBV14
D: TRBD1
J: TRBJ2-3
CDR3: CASSPSIWDRGRSDTQYF
DNA: TGTGCCAGCAGTCCCTCTATTTGGGACAGGGGGCGATCAGATACGCAGTATTTT

V: TRBV2
D: NA
J: TRBJ1-6
CDR3: CASSPLWGNWALHF
DNA: TGTGCCAGCTCACCCCTTTGGGGCAATTGGGCCCTCCACTTT

V: TRBV9
D: TRBD2
J: TRBJ2-5
CDR3: CASSGEDGTSGTQETQYF
DNA: TGTGCCAGCAGCGGCGAAGACGGGACTAGCGGGACCCAAGAGACCCAGTACTTC

V: TRBV5-1
D: NA
J: TRBJ2-3
CDR3: CASSAAPHPDTQYF
DNA: TGCGCCAGCTCGGCGGCCCCCCACCCAGATACGCAGTATTTT

V: TRBV5-1
D: TRBD2
J: TRBJ2-3
CDR3: CAVRLAGGLADTQYF
DNA: TGCGCAGTGAGACTAGCGGGAGGTCTCGCAGATACGCAGTATTTT

V: TRBV4-1
D: TRBD1
J: TRBJ2-1
CDR3: CASSQERRGRADLYNEQFF
DNA: TGCGCCAGCAGCCAAGAACGCAGGGGGCGGGCAGACCTTTACAATGAGCAGTTCTTC

V: TRBV5-1
D: NA
J: TRBJ2-7
CDR3: CASSLRLGSYEQYF
DNA: TGCGCCAGCAGCCTCCGACTAGGCTCCTACGAGCAGTACTTC

V: TRBV5-1
D: TRBD1
J: TRBJ2-2
CDR3: CASSFPRTGGPGELFF
DNA: TGCGCCAGCAGCTTCCCCCGGACAGGGGGCCCCGGGGAGCTGTTTTTT

V: TRBV29-1
D: NA
J: TRBJ2-1
CDR3: CSVEGTIDNEQFF
DNA: TGCAGCGTTGAAGGGACTATCGACAATGAGCAGTTCTTC

V: TRBV6-6
D: NA
J: TRBJ1-4
CDR3: CASRRGGGEKLFF
DNA: TGTGCCAGCAGGCGGGGGGGAGGTGAAAAACTGTTTTTT

V: TRBV10-3
D: TRBD2
J: TRBJ2-3
CDR3: CAISPGLGPFTDTQYF
DNA: TGTGCCATCAGTCCTGGACTAGGCCCTTTCACAGATACGCAGTATTTT

V: TRBV2
D: TRBD2
J: TRBJ2-6
CDR3: CASSDSGTGANVLTF
DNA: TGTGCCAGCAGTGATAGCGGGACTGGGGCCAACGTCCTGACTTTC

V: TRBV7-9
D: TRBD1
J: TRBJ2-5
CDR3: CASSLETGGAGWKTQYF
DNA: TGTGCCAGCAGCTTAGAGACAGGGGGCGCCGGTTGGAAGACCCAGTACTTC

V: TRBV18
D: TRBD1
J: TRBJ2-2
CDR3: CASSSTGEPGELFF
DNA: TGTGCCAGCTCGTCGACAGGGGAACCCGGGGAGCTGTTTTTT